This T cell receptor (beta chain) was recovered during a study of brain T cells in children with intractable seizures. Measured with immunoSEQ multiplex PCR; TCRdb has only the in-frame clones, and not every one. Altogether 95,000 to 120,000 clones are present, 94% being singletons, with the ten largest covering 3.5% to 4%. CDR1 and CDR2 from the germline V gene are SGDLS and YYNGEE. This CDR3 contains 15 residues. V was shortened by 1 base and J by 3 bases, with 11 bases between the two germline ends. V gene TRBV9 combines with J gene TRBJ2-1; TRBD2 might be the D (6 bases). Sequenced material: peripheral blood, taken at surgery. This clonotype was sampled from a boy under two years old with hemimegalencephaly and intractable seizures. Written as DNA, the CDR3 is TGTGCCAGCAGCGTAAAGGCGGGGATCTACAATGAGCAGTTCTTC. Its protein product is CASSVKAGIYNEQFF.